Listed below are T cell receptor beta chains from one sample, sequenced in a study of shared clonotypes between healthy human individuals. Measured with immunoSEQ multiplex PCR; TCRdb has only the in-frame clones, and not every one. The data show 780,000 or so clones, about two thirds seen once. The sequencing sample was made of memory CD4+ T cells sorted from blood. The receptor set was obtained from a woman in her twenties or thirties in good health. The CDR3 runs from the conserved cysteine through the conserved F or W. Fields, in order: clone size, D gene, J gene, V gene, CDR3 length, CDR3 protein, CDR3 DNA. D genes are given only for firm matches. Clone size, where shown, is once, few, many, or a class for clones that have expanded.

clone_size: many
d_call: .
j_call: TRBJ1-1
v_call: TRBV2
cdr3_length: 14
cdr3_aa: CASSPAWLNTEAFF
cdr3_nt: TGTGCCAGCAGCCCCGCCTGGCTGAACACTGAAGCTTTCTTT

clone_size: .
d_call: .
j_call: TRBJ1-2
v_call: TRBV15
cdr3_length: 14
cdr3_aa: CATSRDLGAYGYTF
cdr3_nt: TGTGCCACCAGCAGAGATTTAGGGGCCTATGGCTACACCTTC

clone_size: .
d_call: TRBD2
j_call: TRBJ2-1
v_call: TRBV6-5
cdr3_length: 14
cdr3_aa: CATRTSGSYNEQFF
cdr3_nt: TGTGCCACCCGGACTAGCGGGAGCTACAATGAGCAGTTCTTC

clone_size: .
d_call: .
j_call: TRBJ2-1
v_call: TRBV2
cdr3_length: 16
cdr3_aa: CASSPPGTRTINEQFF
cdr3_nt: TGTGCCAGCAGTCCCCCCGGCACCAGGACCATTAATGAGCAGTTCTTC

clone_size: .
d_call: .
j_call: TRBJ2-1
v_call: TRBV4-2
cdr3_length: 13
cdr3_aa: CASSQDWATEQFF
cdr3_nt: TGTGCCAGCAGCCAAGATTGGGCTACTGAGCAGTTCTTC

clone_size: .
d_call: TRBD2
j_call: TRBJ2-7
v_call: TRBV11-2
cdr3_length: 16
cdr3_aa: CASSSRWTSGSYEQYF
cdr3_nt: TGTGCCAGCAGCTCTAGATGGACTAGCGGTTCCTACGAGCAGTACTTC

clone_size: .
d_call: .
j_call: TRBJ2-1
v_call: TRBV7-9
cdr3_length: 11
cdr3_aa: CASSARHEQFF
cdr3_nt: TGTGCCAGCAGCGCACGCCATGAGCAGTTCTTC

clone_size: .
d_call: .
j_call: TRBJ1-3
v_call: TRBV7-9
cdr3_length: 15
cdr3_aa: CASSWGQSSGNTIYF
cdr3_nt: TGTGCCAGCAGCTGGGGTCAGAGCTCTGGAAACACCATATATTTT

clone_size: .
d_call: TRBD1
j_call: TRBJ1-1
v_call: TRBV29-1
cdr3_length: 13
cdr3_aa: CSGRRGQDTEAFF
cdr3_nt: TGCAGCGGGAGGAGGGGGCAAGATACTGAAGCTTTCTTT

clone_size: .
d_call: .
j_call: TRBJ2-7
v_call: TRBV10-3
cdr3_length: 12
cdr3_aa: CATSAEPYEQYF
cdr3_nt: TGTGCCACCTCGGCAGAGCCCTACGAGCAGTACTTC

clone_size: few
d_call: .
j_call: TRBJ1-1
v_call: TRBV18
cdr3_length: 13
cdr3_aa: CASSPGRDTEAFF
cdr3_nt: TGTGCCAGCTCACCGGGTCGGGACACTGAAGCTTTCTTT

clone_size: .
d_call: TRBD1
j_call: TRBJ1-4
v_call: TRBV4-1
cdr3_length: 17
cdr3_aa: CASSQDLSGQGGEKLFF
cdr3_nt: TGCGCCAGCAGCCAAGATTTGTCGGGACAGGGTGGTGAAAAACTGTTTTTT

clone_size: .
d_call: TRBD1
j_call: TRBJ2-7
v_call: TRBV18
cdr3_length: 15
cdr3_aa: CASSPLGQGNYEQYF
cdr3_nt: TGTGCCAGCTCACCACTTGGACAGGGAAACTACGAGCAGTACTTC

clone_size: .
d_call: .
j_call: TRBJ1-5
v_call: TRBV19
cdr3_length: 15
cdr3_aa: CASSIAGGASQPQHF
cdr3_nt: TGTGCCAGTAGTATTGCCGGGGGCGCGAGTCAGCCCCAGCATTTT

clone_size: .
d_call: TRBD1
j_call: TRBJ1-3
v_call: TRBV4-2
cdr3_length: 17
cdr3_aa: CASSQTGQALSGNTIYF
cdr3_nt: TGTGCCAGCAGCCAGACGGGACAGGCTCTCTCTGGAAACACCATATATTTT

clone_size: .
d_call: TRBD2
j_call: TRBJ2-3
v_call: TRBV19
cdr3_length: 16
cdr3_aa: CASSPGASGIWDTQYF
cdr3_nt: TGTGCCAGTAGTCCTGGTGCTAGCGGGATCTGGGATACGCAGTATTTT

clone_size: .
d_call: TRBD2
j_call: TRBJ2-7
v_call: TRBV4-2
cdr3_length: 17
cdr3_aa: CASSQVGLAGTSYEQYF
cdr3_nt: TGTGCCAGCAGCCAAGTAGGTCTAGCGGGCACCTCCTACGAGCAGTACTTC

clone_size: .
d_call: .
j_call: TRBJ2-3
v_call: TRBV7-8
cdr3_length: 15
cdr3_aa: CASSPQTLSTDTQYF
cdr3_nt: TGTGCCAGCAGCCCACAGACCCTTAGCACAGATACGCAGTATTTT

clone_size: .
d_call: .
j_call: TRBJ2-1
v_call: TRBV28
cdr3_length: 15
cdr3_aa: CASRGGLDLYNEQFF
cdr3_nt: TGTGCCAGCAGGGGCGGACTCGACCTCTACAATGAGCAGTTCTTC

clone_size: .
d_call: TRBD2
j_call: TRBJ2-3
v_call: TRBV7-3
cdr3_length: 17
cdr3_aa: CASSPPRTSGSTDTQYF
cdr3_nt: TGTGCCAGCAGCCCACCCCGGACTAGCGGGAGTACAGATACGCAGTATTTT

clone_size: .
d_call: TRBD2
j_call: TRBJ2-3
v_call: TRBV5-1
cdr3_length: 17
cdr3_aa: CASSLSFLREWSDTQYF
cdr3_nt: TGCGCCAGCAGCTTGTCCTTCTTGCGGGAGTGGTCAGATACGCAGTATTTT

clone_size: many
d_call: .
j_call: TRBJ2-1
v_call: TRBV11-2
cdr3_length: 14
cdr3_aa: CASSPGQNYNEQFF
cdr3_nt: TGTGCCAGCAGCCCGGGGCAGAACTACAATGAGCAGTTCTTC

clone_size: .
d_call: .
j_call: TRBJ1-3
v_call: TRBV4-1
cdr3_length: 19
cdr3_aa: CASSQDSGRQGRSGNTIYF
cdr3_nt: TGCGCCAGCAGCCAAGATTCTGGTCGGCAGGGTAGGTCTGGAAACACCATATATTTT

clone_size: .
d_call: TRBD2
j_call: TRBJ2-3
v_call: TRBV19
cdr3_length: 16
cdr3_aa: CASSIGLAGGTDTQYF
cdr3_nt: TGTGCCAGTAGTATAGGACTAGCGGGAGGCACAGATACGCAGTATTTT

clone_size: .
d_call: TRBD1
j_call: TRBJ2-7
v_call: TRBV15
cdr3_length: 15
cdr3_aa: CATSRETGGPNEQYF
cdr3_nt: TGTGCCACCAGCAGAGAGACAGGGGGTCCCAACGAGCAGTACTTC

clone_size: .
d_call: .
j_call: TRBJ2-2
v_call: TRBV6-6
cdr3_length: 14
cdr3_aa: CASRGGADTGELFF
cdr3_nt: TGTGCCAGCAGGGGGGGCGCCGACACCGGGGAGCTGTTTTTT

clone_size: .
d_call: TRBD1
j_call: TRBJ2-7
v_call: TRBV5-5
cdr3_length: 14
cdr3_aa: CASSPRDREYEQYF
cdr3_nt: TGTGCCAGCAGCCCCCGGGACAGGGAATACGAGCAGTACTTC

clone_size: .
d_call: .
j_call: TRBJ2-1
v_call: TRBV28
cdr3_length: 12
cdr3_aa: CASSKQFSEQFF
cdr3_nt: TGTGCCAGCAGTAAACAGTTTAGTGAGCAGTTCTTC

clone_size: .
d_call: TRBD1
j_call: TRBJ1-5
v_call: TRBV19
cdr3_length: 16
cdr3_aa: CASSRRDRGPSQPQHF
cdr3_nt: TGTGCCAGTAGTCGCCGGGACAGGGGGCCTAGTCAGCCCCAGCATTTT

clone_size: .
d_call: .
j_call: TRBJ2-1
v_call: TRBV11-2
cdr3_length: 13
cdr3_aa: CASSLDVEVEQFF
cdr3_nt: TGTGCCAGCAGCTTAGATGTTGAAGTAGAGCAGTTCTTC

clone_size: .
d_call: .
j_call: TRBJ2-5
v_call: TRBV29-1
cdr3_length: 12
cdr3_aa: CSVSFGRETQYF
cdr3_nt: TGCAGCGTTTCCTTTGGGCGGGAGACCCAGTACTTC

clone_size: .
d_call: TRBD2
j_call: TRBJ2-1
v_call: TRBV19
cdr3_length: 18
cdr3_aa: CASSIDRFGGAGSNEQFF
cdr3_nt: TGTGCCAGTAGTATAGATCGGTTCGGGGGGGCAGGAAGCAATGAGCAGTTCTTC

clone_size: few
d_call: .
j_call: TRBJ2-7
v_call: TRBV14
cdr3_length: 15
cdr3_aa: CASSQVGGSPYEQYF
cdr3_nt: TGTGCCAGCAGCCAGGTCGGTGGATCCCCCTACGAGCAGTACTTC

clone_size: .
d_call: TRBD1
j_call: TRBJ2-7
v_call: TRBV2
cdr3_length: 14
cdr3_aa: CASKVWTGGGEQYF
cdr3_nt: TGTGCCAGCAAGGTGTGGACAGGGGGAGGTGAGCAGTACTTC

clone_size: .
d_call: .
j_call: TRBJ1-4
v_call: TRBV25-1
cdr3_length: 16
cdr3_aa: CASSVRDSGTNEKLFF
cdr3_nt: TGTGCCAGCAGTGTCCGGGATTCGGGAACTAATGAAAAACTGTTTTTT

clone_size: .
d_call: .
j_call: TRBJ2-7
v_call: TRBV5-1
cdr3_length: 15
cdr3_aa: CASSPWAPGSYEQYF
cdr3_nt: TGCGCCAGCTCCCCGTGGGCGCCCGGCTCCTACGAGCAGTACTTC

clone_size: .
d_call: .
j_call: TRBJ1-1
v_call: TRBV28
cdr3_length: 15
cdr3_aa: CASSLKGPRWTEAFF
cdr3_nt: TGTGCCAGCAGTTTAAAGGGGCCCCGGTGGACTGAAGCTTTCTTT

clone_size: .
d_call: TRBD2
j_call: TRBJ2-7
v_call: TRBV10-3
cdr3_length: 14
cdr3_aa: CATRLAGTTYEQYF
cdr3_nt: TGTGCCACGAGGCTAGCGGGGACAACCTACGAGCAGTACTTC

clone_size: .
d_call: .
j_call: TRBJ2-7
v_call: TRBV5-4
cdr3_length: 15
cdr3_aa: CASSPRGGSSYEQYF
cdr3_nt: TGTGCCAGCAGCCCGAGGGGTGGCAGCTCCTACGAGCAGTACTTC

clone_size: once
d_call: .
j_call: TRBJ1-4
v_call: TRBV25-1
cdr3_length: 16
cdr3_aa: CTSSVRDSGTNEKLFF
cdr3_nt: TGTACCAGCAGTGTCCGGGATTCGGGAACTAATGAAAAACTGTTTTTT

clone_size: .
d_call: TRBD2
j_call: TRBJ2-3
v_call: TRBV27
cdr3_length: 16
cdr3_aa: CASSLSSSGSGNTQYF
cdr3_nt: TGTGCCAGCAGTTTATCATCTAGCGGGAGTGGAAATACGCAGTATTTT

clone_size: few
d_call: .
j_call: TRBJ2-7
v_call: TRBV27
cdr3_length: 16
cdr3_aa: CASSKRQGPTGYEQYF
cdr3_nt: TGTGCCAGCAGTAAACGCCAGGGGCCTACCGGATACGAGCAGTACTTC

clone_size: .
d_call: TRBD2
j_call: TRBJ2-2
v_call: TRBV28
cdr3_length: 18
cdr3_aa: CASRPAGLAGGQSGELFF
cdr3_nt: TGTGCCAGCAGACCCGCTGGACTAGCGGGAGGGCAGAGCGGGGAGCTGTTTTTT

clone_size: .
d_call: .
j_call: TRBJ2-1
v_call: TRBV19
cdr3_length: 14
cdr3_aa: CASSPSEAYNEQFF
cdr3_nt: TGTGCCAGTAGTCCGAGCGAAGCCTACAATGAGCAGTTCTTC

clone_size: .
d_call: .
j_call: TRBJ2-1
v_call: TRBV6-5
cdr3_length: 14
cdr3_aa: CASSYSIVFNEQFF
cdr3_nt: TGTGCCAGCAGTTACTCGATAGTTTTCAATGAGCAGTTCTTC